These 23 T cell receptor beta chains were sequenced from one sample in a study of blood T cells in healthy people across ages. Through a sample-barcoded 5' primer and a J-beta primer mix, a second PCR was run for roughly 6 to 12 cycles. TCRdb used MiXCR to reprocess the 5' RACE reads, holding one entry per CDR3 protein. The repertoire holds around 1,000,000 distinct CDR3 sequences, with 20% to 25% as singletons. The same data also contributed to another study, on T cells of mothers and their children.

The sample consisted of blood. The receptors were gathered from a girl aged 2 to 10 in good health.

The J gene is TRBJ2-3, the V gene TRBV27, with unresolved D. V gave up 5 bases and J gave up 0 bases, with 9 bases separating them. The CDR3 loop spans 14 amino acids. In germline, CDR1 is MNHEY, CDR2 SMNVEV (reference sequence). The CDR3 is CASSPIDSTDTQYF. The CDR3 DNA reads TGTGCCAGCAGTCCGATAGACAGCACAGATACGCAGTATTTT.

This chain uses TRBV10-2 with TRBJ2-5; D ambiguous. The J call could be wrong; TRBJ2-7 is a better fit for the DNA end. Per the germline V gene, CDR1 is WSHSY and CDR2 is SAAADI. This CDR3 is built from 12 residues. The CDR3 coding sequence is TGCGCCAGCAGTGAAGTCCTCGACGAGCAGTACTTC. It specifies CASSEVLDEQYF.

This clonotype was found a few times. This rearrangement joins TRBV7-2 to TRBJ2-5; the match to TRBD1 covers 8 bases. Germline V gene data show CDR1 as SGHTA and CDR2 as FQGNSA. The CDR3 has 15 residues. The V gene end was trimmed by 6 bases and the J gene end by 2 bases; junction bases not matched to a gene: 8. The CDR3 nucleotides are TGTGCCAGCAGAGTCGCAGGGGGCAGGCAAGAGACCCAGTACTTC. This encodes CASRVAGGRQETQYF.

Here the CDR3 reads CASSERQARNEQYF. In nucleotides, the CDR3 is TGTGCCAGCAGTGAGAGACAGGCGCGAAACGAGCAGTACTTC. The genes are TRBV25-1 and TRBJ2-5, with a possible D match to TRBD1 (6 bases). The assigned J gene may be wrong: the sequence end matches TRBJ2-7 better. The CDR3 spans 14 residues. The germline V gene has CDR1 MGHDK and CDR2 SYGVNS.

The chain couples TRBV20-1 to TRBJ2-7, with 8 positions matching TRBD2. The CDR3 covers 14 residues. V shed 0 bases and J 3 bases; nucleotides not matched to a gene: 4. From germline, CDR1 is DFQATT and CDR2 SNEGSKA (reference sequence). CDR3 sequence (DNA): TGCAGTGCTAGAGATACGCTAGCGGGCTACGAGCAGTACTTC. Residues: CSARDTLAGYEQYF.

The rearrangement links TRBV20-1 to TRBJ1-5; the D is unclear. V was shortened by 0 bases and J by 6 bases, with 15 bases between the two germline ends. Germline V gene data show CDR1 as DFQATT and CDR2 as SNEGSKA (reference sequence). This CDR3 is 15 amino acids long. The CDR3 bases are TGCAGTGCTAGAGATCTTGAACGGGGAGGTCAGCCCCAGCATTTT. Its translation is CSARDLERGGQPQHF.

This rearrangement joins TRBV6-2 or TRBV6-3 to TRBJ2-5; 9 nucleotides agree with TRBD1. The CDR3 sequence is 16 residues long. V trimming: 8 bases; J trimming: 2 bases; junction bases outside the gene matches: 12. Germline-derived CDR1 and CDR2 are MNHEY and SVGEGT. CDR3 DNA: TGTGCCAGCGAACAATACCGGGACAGGGAGCAAGAGACCCAGTACTTC. It yields the protein CASEQYRDREQETQYF.

This clonotype has just a few counts. The V gene is TRBV5-1, the J gene TRBJ1-5; the D is unclear. Trimming took 4 bases from V and 4 from J, leaving 9 bases between them. Germline lookup yields CDR1 SGHRS and CDR2 YFSETQ. This CDR3 region has 13 residues. The CDR3 reads CASSADGNQPQHF. The CDR3 bases are TGCGCCAGCAGCGCGGACGGGAATCAGCCCCAGCATTTT.

The V call is TRBV20-1, the J call TRBJ2-1; 12 bases match TRBD2. There are 13 residues in the CDR3. Germline V lookup: CDR1 DFQATT, CDR2 SNEGSKA (reference sequence). The junction had 7 bases not matched to a gene; V was cut back by 7 bases and J by 9 bases. CDR3 DNA sequence: TGCAGTGTCCCGACTAGCGGGGGTTTTGAGCAGTTCTTC. This sequence encodes CSVPTSGGFEQFF.

This clonotype has only a few counts. The chain uses TRBV29-1 and TRBJ2-3; D may be TRBD1 or TRBD2 (5 bases each). This CDR3 contains 15 residues. Germline CDR1 is SQVTM and CDR2 is ANQGSEA. V lost 4 bases, J lost 2 bases, and 16 bases lay in between. The DNA for the CDR3 is TGCAGCGTTGGGGGCTGGCGGGTGGTCACAGATACGCAGTATTTT. Translating gives CSVGGWRVVTDTQYF.

This chain connects TRBV7-2 to TRBJ2-5, with 12 bases that match TRBD1. CDR3 size: 16 residues. The junction had 5 bases not matched to a gene; V was cut back by 1 base and J by 5 bases. In germline, CDR1 is SGHTA, CDR2 FQGNSA. The CDR3 here is CASSLVGTGGTETQYF. The CDR3 DNA reads as TGTGCCAGCAGCTTAGTAGGGACAGGGGGCACCGAGACCCAGTACTTC. Drawing the rest from reference TRBV7-2 and TRBJ2-5, the complete variable domain is GAGVSQSPSNKVTEKGKDVELRCDPISGHTALYWYRQSLGQGLEFLIYFQGNSAPDKSGLPSDRFSAERTGGSVSTLTIQRTQQEDSAVYLCASSLVGTGGTETQYFGPGTRLLVL.

This clonotype has just a few counts. This chain connects TRBV4-2 to TRBJ2-5, with D perhaps matching TRBD2 (5 bases). Trimming took 4 bases from V and 2 from J, leaving 14 bases between them. The germline V gene encodes CDR1 LGHNA and CDR2 YNFKEQ. The CDR3 has 15 residues. CDR3: CASSPSLGSQETQYF. The CDR3 DNA sequence: TGTGCCAGCAGCCCCTCGTTAGGGAGTCAAGAGACCCAGTACTTC.

This clonotype was picked up a small number of times. The CDR3 bases are TGTGCCAGTAGTATGGGCAGTCCTCATGAAAAACTGTTTTTT. Its translation is CASSMGSPHEKLFF. This chain uses TRBV19 with TRBJ1-4; D remains ambiguous. Germline assignment: CDR1 LNHDA and CDR2 SQIVND (reference sequence). V was pared by 3 bases and J by 6 bases, with 11 bases between. The CDR3 loop spans 14 amino acids. Full variable domain (missing parts from reference TRBV19 and TRBJ1-4): DGGITQSPKYLFRKEGQNVTLSCEQNLNHDAMYWYRQDPGQGLRLIYYSQIVNDFQKGDIAEGYSVSREKKESFPLTVTSAQKNPTAFYLCASSMGSPHEKLFFGSGTQLSVL.

The rearrangement uses TRBV28 and TRBJ1-1; D is uncertain. The V gene lost 7 bases and the J gene lost 2 bases, with 26 bases spanning the gap. There are 18 residues in the CDR3. From germline, CDR1 is MDHEN and CDR2 SYDVKM. The CDR3 DNA is TGTGCCAGCACCCCCAGTCCGGGGATGGGCCTCTTTAACACTGAAGCTTTCTTT. Translating gives CASTPSPGMGLFNTEAFF.

The gene calls are TRBV6-6 and TRBJ1-1; no clear D gene. This CDR3 is 12 amino acids long. Per germline, CDR1 MNHNY and CDR2 SVGAGI (reference sequence). Trimming took off 10 bases at V and 1 base at J, with 10 bases between the two ends. The CDR3 sequence is CATVGWNTEAFF. The CDR3 region has the DNA TGTGCCACAGTAGGGTGGAACACTGAAGCTTTCTTT.

V is TRBV5-1 and J is TRBJ1-2; the D is unclear. Germline lookup yields CDR1 SGHRS and CDR2 YFSETQ. This CDR3 region has 16 residues. V lost 1 base to trimming and J lost 3 bases, with 16 bases between them. The CDR3 here is CASSLTALVADYGYTF. For the CDR3, the DNA is TGCGCCAGCAGCTTGACAGCTTTAGTAGCTGACTATGGCTACACCTTC. The complete variable domain, with remaining parts taken from reference TRBV5-1 and TRBJ1-2, reads KAGVTQTPRYLIKTRGQQVTLSCSPISGHRSVSWYQQTPGQGLQFLFEYFSETQRNKGNFPGRFSGRQFSNSRSEMNVSTLELGDSALYLCASSLTALVADYGYTFGSGTRLTVV.

This chain connects TRBV7-2 to TRBJ2-7, with 10 bases matching TRBD2. Unmatched junction bases numbered 6, after V lost 5 bases and J lost 2 bases. Germline assignment: CDR1 SGHTA and CDR2 FQGNSA. CDR3 length: 15 residues. Here the CDR3 DNA reads TGTGCCAGCAGCCAGCGGGGGGGTCCAACCTACGAGCAGTACTTC. Its protein product is CASSQRGGPTYEQYF. The full variable domain, its missing parts supplied by reference TRBV7-2 and TRBJ2-7, is GAGVSQSPSNKVTEKGKDVELRCDPISGHTALYWYRQSLGQGLEFLIYFQGNSAPDKSGLPSDRFSAERTGGSVSTLTIQRTQQEDSAVYLCASSQRGGPTYEQYFGPGTRLTVT.

This clonotype was recorded only once. The J gene is TRBJ1-2, the V gene TRBV2; 9 nucleotides agree with TRBD1. The CDR3 sequence is 14 residues long. CDR1 SNHLY and CDR2 FYNNEI come from the germline V gene. With V trimmed by 6 bases and J by 1 base, 3 bases remained unmatched. CDR3 region: CASRAGQGNYGYTF. The CDR3, as DNA: TGTGCCAGCAGAGCGGGACAGGGTAACTATGGCTACACCTTC.

The rearrangement links TRBV4-2 to TRBJ1-1, with D unresolved. Germline V gene data show CDR1 as LGHNA and CDR2 as YNFKEQ. V dropped 1 base and J dropped 4 bases, with 10 bases sitting between them. The CDR3 sequence is 14 residues long. The CDR3 reads CASSQGVDGTEAFF. In DNA form, the CDR3 reads TGTGCCAGCAGCCAAGGGGTGGACGGCACTGAAGCTTTCTTT.

This clonotype was seen a handful of times. The chain has TRBV5-1 and TRBJ2-5; D may be TRBD1 (5 bases). This CDR3 region has 14 residues. Germline values: CDR1 SGHRS, CDR2 YFSETQ. Trimming removed 4 bases at V and 2 bases at J, with 12 bases between. The CDR3 loop is CASSATGGQETQYF. DNA of the CDR3: TGCGCCAGCAGCGCTACAGGTGGACAAGAGACCCAGTACTTC.

Only a few counts were recorded for this clonotype. The chain is built from TRBV29-1 and TRBJ2-2, with 7 bases identical to TRBD1. CDR1 and CDR2 from the germline V gene are SQVTM and ANQGSEA. The CDR3 consists of 15 residues. V dropped 7 bases and J dropped 1; count of bases not matched to a gene: 9. The CDR3 reads CSAVRPGGNTGELFF. In DNA form, the CDR3 reads TGCAGCGCTGTTCGCCCAGGGGGGAACACCGGGGAGCTGTTTTTT.

This clonotype was observed a handful of times. This chain links TRBV9 with TRBJ1-1; 7 bases line up with TRBD1. This CDR3 is 17 amino acids long. V was clipped by 3 bases and J by 0 bases; unmatched bases: 11. The germline CDR1 and CDR2 sequences are SGDLS and YYNGEE. This CDR3 reads CASSGRETGALNTEAFF. The CDR3 region has the DNA TGTGCCAGCAGCGGCCGGGAAACAGGGGCCTTGAACACTGAAGCTTTCTTT.

The chain combines TRBV2 with TRBJ2-7; TRBD2 agrees at 10 bases. The CDR3 covers 15 residues. The J segment lost 3 bases and the V segment lost 3 bases, leaving 5 bases of the junction unmatched. Germline V gives CDR1 SNHLY, CDR2 FYNNEI. CDR3 DNA: TGTGCCAGCAGTGATCTCACTAGCGGGGTCTACGAGCAGTACTTC. This sequence encodes CASSDLTSGVYEQYF.